The rows below give T cell receptor beta chains drawn from one sample of a study of blood T cells in healthy people across ages. Each CDR3 protein gets one entry after TCRdb re-called the 5' RACE reads with MiXCR. The table includes some 1.6 million distinct CDR3 sequences, about 31% detected once. Material: blood. Every receptor here comes from a woman aged 25 to 39 in good health. The CDR3 runs from the conserved cysteine through the conserved F or W. A D gene is named only where the DNA matches it firmly. Some rows have no size entry. The others give once, few or many, or a class for an expanded clone.

CDR3: CSARGPVPDTQYF; DNA: TGCAGTGCTAGAGGACCGGTCCCAGATACGCAGTATTTT; J: TRBJ2-3; D: .; V: TRBV20-1; size: .; length: 13
CDR3: CSARGRGANTDTQYF; DNA: TGCAGTGCTCGAGGGCGGGGGGCGAACACAGATACGCAGTATTTT; J: TRBJ2-3; D: TRBD2; V: TRBV20-1; size: .; length: 15
CDR3: CSARSRGGRTGELFF; DNA: TGCAGTGCTAGGTCCAGGGGGGGCAGGACCGGGGAGCTGTTTTTT; J: TRBJ2-2; D: .; V: TRBV20-1; size: .; length: 15
CDR3: CASKPRQGYYGYTF; DNA: TGTGCCAGCAAGCCCCGACAGGGGTACTATGGCTACACCTTC; J: TRBJ1-2; D: TRBD1; V: TRBV6-6; size: few; length: 14
CDR3: CASSIGPPGTSRDTQYF; DNA: TGTGCCAGCTCAATTGGCCCCCCCGGGACTAGTCGTGATACGCAGTATTTT; J: TRBJ2-3; D: TRBD2; V: TRBV18; size: .; length: 17
CDR3: CSVSWQYSTDTQYF; DNA: TGCAGCGTTAGTTGGCAGTATAGCACAGATACGCAGTATTTT; J: TRBJ2-3; D: .; V: TRBV29-1; size: .; length: 14
CDR3: CSARVEDRGKQYF; DNA: TGCAGTGCTAGAGTCGAGGACAGGGGAAAGCAGTACTTC; J: TRBJ2-5; D: TRBD1; V: TRBV20-1; size: .; length: 13
CDR3: CASSLSPTGPGTEAFF; DNA: TGTGCCAGCAGCCTAAGCCCGACAGGACCTGGCACTGAAGCTTTCTTT; J: TRBJ1-1; D: .; V: TRBV13; size: .; length: 16
CDR3: CASSPVPGTPSTDTQYF; DNA: TGTGCCAGCAGCCCGGTTCCTGGGACACCTAGCACAGATACGCAGTATTTT; J: TRBJ2-3; D: .; V: TRBV7-8; size: few; length: 17
CDR3: CSATTPYEQYF; DNA: TGCAGTGCAACTACGCCCTACGAGCAGTACTTC; J: TRBJ2-7; D: .; V: TRBV20-1; size: .; length: 11
CDR3: CSGETGERKDTEAFF; DNA: TGCAGCGGGGAAACAGGGGAGAGGAAGGACACTGAAGCTTTCTTT; J: TRBJ1-1; D: TRBD1; V: TRBV20-1; size: .; length: 15
CDR3: CASGERKNEQFF; DNA: TGTGCCAGCGGGGAGCGGAAAAATGAGCAGTTCTTC; J: TRBJ2-1; D: .; V: TRBV28; size: few; length: 12
CDR3: CASSQDRGQGSSPLHF; DNA: TGTGCCAGCAGCCAAGACAGGGGCCAGGGGAGTTCACCCCTCCACTTT; J: TRBJ1-6; D: .; V: TRBV3-1; size: .; length: 16
CDR3: CATGQGQYLETQYF; DNA: TGTGCCACGGGACAGGGCCAATACTTAGAGACCCAGTACTTC; J: TRBJ2-5; D: TRBD1; V: TRBV10-3; size: many; length: 14
CDR3: CASSFRLAGGEQFF; DNA: TGTGCCAGCAGCTTTAGACTAGCGGGAGGTGAGCAGTTCTTC; J: TRBJ2-1; D: TRBD2; V: TRBV13; size: few; length: 14
CDR3: CASRLATGGEGNTEAFF; DNA: TGCGCCAGCAGATTGGCGACAGGGGGCGAAGGGAACACTGAAGCTTTCTTT; J: TRBJ1-1; D: TRBD1; V: TRBV5-1; size: few; length: 17